The clone carrying this T cell receptor beta chain has just one count. This entry is derived from a study of blood T cell repertoires in COVID-19. Study processing details: For nucleated cells, counts were estimated from reference gene primer amplification. Sequencing used immunoSEQ multiplex PCR; TCRdb keeps in-frame clones, though not all of them. Clonal size and the V and J genes are those of that table, whereas D and trimming came from the DNA. In the table there are over 150,000 clones, around 85% of which are singletons. The sample comprised peripheral blood. The TCR was taken from a man in his thirties or forties with acute or convalescent COVID-19.

The CDR3 reads CASSQVSGGNGYTF. In nucleotides, the CDR3 is TGTGCCAGCAGCCAAGTTTCAGGAGGGAACGGCTACACCTTC. V gene TRBV3-1 (or the pseudogene TRBV3-2) combines with J gene TRBJ1-2, with D hard to call. The germline V gene encodes CDR1 LGHDT and CDR2 YNNKEL (reference sequence). The CDR3 sequence is 14 residues long. The V gene lost 1 base and the J gene lost 8 bases, with 14 bases spanning the gap.